This T cell receptor beta chain was captured by sequencing in a study of T-cell reconstitution after alpha-beta-depleted transplantation in children. Whole-study results and caveats: There were some patients whose high TCRbeta diversity at day 60 came from surviving recipient T cells and thymic progenitors. One year post-transplant, T-cell counts and diversity were largely derived from T cells produced anew. At around two months after transplant, the alpha-beta T cells were reportedly derived from several hundred expanded clones that came from non-depleted graft cells.

This clonotype was seen more than once but under ten times. Its antigen is undetermined. Researchers prepared the TCRbeta library using unique molecular identifiers, the study reports. TCRdb re-derived calls from the PCR reads in MiXCR, one entry per CDR3 protein. The data show 780,000 or so distinct CDR3 sequences, less than 20% seen once. V was pared by 5 bases and J by 3 bases, with 10 bases of the junction left unmatched. Germline values: CDR1 LNHNV, CDR2 YYDKDF (reference sequence). The CDR3 has 15 amino acids. The specimen was PBMCs, mostly from graft donor cells, collected 360 days after TCRalphabeta/CD19-depleted stem cell transplant. This chain connects TRBV15 to TRBJ2-7, with 7 bases fitting TRBD1. The TCR originated in a male patient younger than 18 who had a stem cell transplant for acute lymphoblastic leukemia, so the T cells may come from the graft donor. The CDR3: CATSGYRGLGYEQYF. The CDR3 nucleotides read TGTGCCACCAGCGGCTACAGGGGTCTGGGCTACGAGCAGTACTTC.